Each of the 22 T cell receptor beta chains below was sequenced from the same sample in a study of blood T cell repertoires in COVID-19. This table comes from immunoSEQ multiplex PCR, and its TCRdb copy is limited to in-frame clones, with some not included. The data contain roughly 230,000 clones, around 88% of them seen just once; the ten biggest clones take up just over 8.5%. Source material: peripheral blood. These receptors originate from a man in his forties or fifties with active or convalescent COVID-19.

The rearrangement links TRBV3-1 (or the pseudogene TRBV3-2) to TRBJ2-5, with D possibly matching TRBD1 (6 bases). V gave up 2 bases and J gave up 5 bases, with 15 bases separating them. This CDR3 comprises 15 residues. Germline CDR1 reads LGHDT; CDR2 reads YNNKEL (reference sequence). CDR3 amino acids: CASSQNSGARETQYF. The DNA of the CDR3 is TGTGCCAGCAGCCAAAATTCAGGGGCTCGGGAGACCCAGTACTTC.

This CDR3 reads CARSRLLEEETQYF. For the CDR3, the DNA is TGTGCCAGAAGCCGCCTACTAGAGGAAGAGACCCAGTACTTC. The chain carries TRBV5-3 and TRBJ2-5, with TRBD2 as a possible D gene (5 bases). Being an ORF, TRBV5-3 has a function that is uncertain. The CDR3 is made up of 14 amino acids. Between the trimmed V and J ends, which lost 4 bases and 3 bases, there was a span of 13 bases.

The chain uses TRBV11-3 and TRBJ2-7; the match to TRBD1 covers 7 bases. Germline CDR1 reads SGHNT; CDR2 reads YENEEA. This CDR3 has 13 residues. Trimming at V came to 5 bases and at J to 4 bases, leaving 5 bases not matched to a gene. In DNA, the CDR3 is TGTGCCAGCAGCGGGTGGGACAGATACGAGCAGTACTTC. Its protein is CASSGWDRYEQYF.

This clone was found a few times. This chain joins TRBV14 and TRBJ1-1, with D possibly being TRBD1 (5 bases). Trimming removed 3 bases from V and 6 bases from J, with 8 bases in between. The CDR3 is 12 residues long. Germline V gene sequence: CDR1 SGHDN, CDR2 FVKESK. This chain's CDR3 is CASSQEGSEAFF. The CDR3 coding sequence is TGTGCCAGCAGCCAGGAGGGGTCTGAAGCTTTCTTT.

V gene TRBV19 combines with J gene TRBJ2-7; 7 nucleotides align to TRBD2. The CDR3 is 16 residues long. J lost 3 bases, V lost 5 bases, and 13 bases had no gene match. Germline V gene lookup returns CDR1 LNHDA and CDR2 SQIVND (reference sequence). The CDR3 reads CASSSTLASGVYEQYF. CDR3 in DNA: TGTGCCAGTAGTTCAACCTTGGCTAGCGGCGTCTACGAGCAGTACTTC.

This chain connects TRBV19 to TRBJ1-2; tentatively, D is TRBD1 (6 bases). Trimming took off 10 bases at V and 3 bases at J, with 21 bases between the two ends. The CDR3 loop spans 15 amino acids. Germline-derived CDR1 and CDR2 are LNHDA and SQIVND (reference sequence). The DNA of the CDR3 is TGTGCCACCTCGCTTCGGGGCAGGGGTGACTATGGCTACACCTTC. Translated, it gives CATSLRGRGDYGYTF.

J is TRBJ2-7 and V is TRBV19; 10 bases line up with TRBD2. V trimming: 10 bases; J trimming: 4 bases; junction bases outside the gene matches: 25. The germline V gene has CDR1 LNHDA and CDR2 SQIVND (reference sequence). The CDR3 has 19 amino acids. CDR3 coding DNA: TGTGCCACCCGGGGACTGCCGATTGAAGCGGGAGGGCCTTATTACGAGCAGTACTTC. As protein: CATRGLPIEAGGPYYEQYF.

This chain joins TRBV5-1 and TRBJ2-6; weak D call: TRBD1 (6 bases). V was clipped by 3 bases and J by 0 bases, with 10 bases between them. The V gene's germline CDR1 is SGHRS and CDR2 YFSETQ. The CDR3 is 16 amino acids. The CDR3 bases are TGCGCCAGCAGCTGGCAGGGGAACTCTGGGGCCAACGTCCTGACTTTC. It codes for CASSWQGNSGANVLTF. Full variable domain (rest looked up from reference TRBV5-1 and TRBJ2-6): KAGVTQTPRYLIKTRGQQVTLSCSPISGHRSVSWYQQTPGQGLQFLFEYFSETQRNKGNFPGRFSGRQFSNSRSEMNVSTLELGDSALYLCASSWQGNSGANVLTFGAGSRLTVL.

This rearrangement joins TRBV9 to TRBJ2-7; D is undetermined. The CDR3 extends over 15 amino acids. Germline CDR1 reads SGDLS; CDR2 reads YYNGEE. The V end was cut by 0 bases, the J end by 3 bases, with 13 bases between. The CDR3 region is CASSVDIAPHYEQYF. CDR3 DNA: TGTGCCAGCAGCGTAGATATAGCTCCCCACTACGAGCAGTACTTC.

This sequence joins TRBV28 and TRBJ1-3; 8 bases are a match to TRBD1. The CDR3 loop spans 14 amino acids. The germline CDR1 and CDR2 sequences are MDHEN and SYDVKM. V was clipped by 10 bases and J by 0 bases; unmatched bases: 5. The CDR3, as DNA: TGTGCCACTCAGACAGGGGCCTCTGGAAACACCATATATTTT. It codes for CATQTGASGNTIYF.

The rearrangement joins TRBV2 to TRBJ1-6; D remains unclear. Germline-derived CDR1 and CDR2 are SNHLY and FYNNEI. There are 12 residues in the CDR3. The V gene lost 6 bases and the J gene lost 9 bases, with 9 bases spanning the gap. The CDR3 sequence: CASSGGGSPLHF. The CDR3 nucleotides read TGTGCCAGCAGCGGAGGTGGTTCACCCCTCCACTTT.

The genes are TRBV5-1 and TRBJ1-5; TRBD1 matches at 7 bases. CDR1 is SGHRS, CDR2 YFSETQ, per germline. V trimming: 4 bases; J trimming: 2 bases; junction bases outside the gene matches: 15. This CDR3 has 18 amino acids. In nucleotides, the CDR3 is TGCGCCAGCAGCCACCGAGGGCAGGGGGATAAGGGCAATCAGCCCCAGCATTTT. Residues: CASSHRGQGDKGNQPQHF.

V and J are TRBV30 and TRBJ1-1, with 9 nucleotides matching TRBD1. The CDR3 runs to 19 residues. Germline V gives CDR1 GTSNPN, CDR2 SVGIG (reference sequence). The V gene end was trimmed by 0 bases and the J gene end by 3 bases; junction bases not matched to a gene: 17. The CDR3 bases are TGTGCCTGGAGTGTAACGACCTACAGGGGGCAGATGGGCCACACTGAAGCTTTCTTT. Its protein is CAWSVTTYRGQMGHTEAFF. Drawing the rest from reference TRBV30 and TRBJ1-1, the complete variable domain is SQTIHQWPATLVQPVGSPLSLECTVEGTSNPNLYWYRQAAGRGLQLLFYSVGIGQISSEVPQNLSASRPQDRQFILSSKKLLLSDSGFYLCAWSVTTYRGQMGHTEAFFGQGTRLTVV.

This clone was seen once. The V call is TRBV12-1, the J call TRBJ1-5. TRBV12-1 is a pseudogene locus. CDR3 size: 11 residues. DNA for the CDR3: TGTGCCAGCAGCCTCCTCTGGCCCCAGCATTTT. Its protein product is CASSLLWPQHF.

The CDR3 is CASKTGESTEAFF. The CDR3 region has the DNA TGCGCCAGCAAGACAGGGGAATCCACTGAAGCTTTCTTT. The V call is TRBV5-1, the J call TRBJ1-1, with TRBD1 matching 8 bases. Germline CDR1 is SGHRS and CDR2 is YFSETQ. Trimming cost V 6 bases and J 4 bases; bases outside gene matches: 5. The CDR3 has 13 residues.

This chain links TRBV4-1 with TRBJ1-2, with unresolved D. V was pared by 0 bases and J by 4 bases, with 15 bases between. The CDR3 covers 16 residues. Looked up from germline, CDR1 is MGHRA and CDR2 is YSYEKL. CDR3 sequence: CASSQEMFQRFYGYTF. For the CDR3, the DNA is TGCGCCAGCAGCCAAGAAATGTTTCAGCGATTCTATGGCTACACCTTC.

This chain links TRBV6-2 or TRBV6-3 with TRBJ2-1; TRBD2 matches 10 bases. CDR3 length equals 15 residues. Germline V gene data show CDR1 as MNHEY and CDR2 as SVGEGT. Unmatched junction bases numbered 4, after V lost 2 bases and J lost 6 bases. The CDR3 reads CASSYDRTSGNEQFF. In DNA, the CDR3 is TGTGCCAGCAGTTACGATAGGACTAGCGGCAATGAGCAGTTCTTC.

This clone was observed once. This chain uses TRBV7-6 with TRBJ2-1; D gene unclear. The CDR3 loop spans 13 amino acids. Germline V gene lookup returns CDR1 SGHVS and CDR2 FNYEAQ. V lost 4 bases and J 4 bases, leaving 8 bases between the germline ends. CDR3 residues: CASSSVYYNEQFF. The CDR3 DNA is TGTGCCAGCAGCTCGGTCTATTACAATGAGCAGTTCTTC. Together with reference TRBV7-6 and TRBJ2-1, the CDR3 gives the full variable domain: GAGVSQSPRYKVTKRGQDVALRCDPISGHVSLYWYRQALGQGPEFLTYFNYEAQQDKSGLPNDRFSAERPEGSISTLTIQRTEQRDSAMYRCASSSVYYNEQFFGPGTRLTVL.

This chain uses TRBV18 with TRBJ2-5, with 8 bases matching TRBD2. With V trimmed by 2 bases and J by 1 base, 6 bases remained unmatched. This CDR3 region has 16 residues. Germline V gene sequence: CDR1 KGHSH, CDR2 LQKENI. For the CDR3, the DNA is TGTGCCAGCTCACCATTTCAGCGGGGGTTCCAAGAGACCCAGTACTTC. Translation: CASSPFQRGFQETQYF.

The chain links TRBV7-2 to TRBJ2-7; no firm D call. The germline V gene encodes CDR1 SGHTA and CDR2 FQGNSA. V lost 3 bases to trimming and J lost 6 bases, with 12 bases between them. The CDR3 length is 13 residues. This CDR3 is CASSLFSPGEQYF. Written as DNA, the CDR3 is TGTGCCAGCAGCTTGTTCTCCCCCGGCGAGCAGTACTTC.

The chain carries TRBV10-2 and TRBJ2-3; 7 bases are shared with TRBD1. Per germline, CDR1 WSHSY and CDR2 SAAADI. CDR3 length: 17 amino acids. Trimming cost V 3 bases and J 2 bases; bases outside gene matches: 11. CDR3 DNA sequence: TGCGCCAGCAGTGACAATAAGGGGACAGTTATCACAGATACGCAGTATTTT. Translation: CASSDNKGTVITDTQYF.

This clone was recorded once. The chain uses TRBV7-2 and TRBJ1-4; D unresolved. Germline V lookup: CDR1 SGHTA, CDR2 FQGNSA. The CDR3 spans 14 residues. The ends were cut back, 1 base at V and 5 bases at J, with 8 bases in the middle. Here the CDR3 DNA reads TGTGCCAGCAGCTTAGGTTGGCAGAATGAAAAACTGTTTTTT. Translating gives CASSLGWQNEKLFF.